This T cell receptor beta chain was retrieved from a study of Graves' ophthalmopathy and Graves' hyperthyroidism. Study-wide background: Pretreatment peripheral blood was obtained at initial diagnosis.

Researchers turned away patients with other autoimmune diseases, uncontrolled infections, pregnancy or lactation. Diagnoses were established from clinical symptoms, serum thyroxine, TRAb, thyroid ultrasound and orbital computed tomography. Germline CDR1 and CDR2: DFQATT and SNEGSKA (reference sequence). CDR3 length: 14 amino acids. The V and J ends lost 6 bases and 4 bases, in that order; junction bases with no gene match: 11. CDR3 regions of TCR beta were amplified from RNA transcripts. A first-round RT-PCR used HTBI primers, followed by a second-round multiplex PCR. TCRdb fed the multiplex PCR reads into MiXCR, producing one record per CDR3 protein. The sample includes about half a million distinct CDR3 sequences, under 15% of them seen just once. This clonotype was seen once.

The receptor was isolated from a woman in her thirties with Graves' ophthalmopathy. The chain combines TRBV20-1 with TRBJ1-1; 7 nucleotides agree with TRBD1. The source material was blood. The CDR3 bases are TGCAGTGCAAGCAAGGGGGCGCGGATCACTGAAGCTTTCTTT. Its protein is CSASKGARITEAFF.